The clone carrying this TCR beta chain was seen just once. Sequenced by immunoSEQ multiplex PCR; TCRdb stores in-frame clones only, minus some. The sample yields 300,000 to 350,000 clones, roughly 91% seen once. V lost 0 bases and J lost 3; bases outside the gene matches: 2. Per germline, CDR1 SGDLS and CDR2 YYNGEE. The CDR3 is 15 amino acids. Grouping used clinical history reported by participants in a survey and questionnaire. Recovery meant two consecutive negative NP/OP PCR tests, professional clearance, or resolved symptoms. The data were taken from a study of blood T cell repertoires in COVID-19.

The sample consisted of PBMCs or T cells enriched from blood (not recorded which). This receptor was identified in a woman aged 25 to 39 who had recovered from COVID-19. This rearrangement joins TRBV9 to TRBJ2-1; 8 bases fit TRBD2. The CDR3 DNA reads TGTGCCAGCAGCGTAGGGGGACTAGACTACAATGAGCAGTTCTTC. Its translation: CASSVGGLDYNEQFF.